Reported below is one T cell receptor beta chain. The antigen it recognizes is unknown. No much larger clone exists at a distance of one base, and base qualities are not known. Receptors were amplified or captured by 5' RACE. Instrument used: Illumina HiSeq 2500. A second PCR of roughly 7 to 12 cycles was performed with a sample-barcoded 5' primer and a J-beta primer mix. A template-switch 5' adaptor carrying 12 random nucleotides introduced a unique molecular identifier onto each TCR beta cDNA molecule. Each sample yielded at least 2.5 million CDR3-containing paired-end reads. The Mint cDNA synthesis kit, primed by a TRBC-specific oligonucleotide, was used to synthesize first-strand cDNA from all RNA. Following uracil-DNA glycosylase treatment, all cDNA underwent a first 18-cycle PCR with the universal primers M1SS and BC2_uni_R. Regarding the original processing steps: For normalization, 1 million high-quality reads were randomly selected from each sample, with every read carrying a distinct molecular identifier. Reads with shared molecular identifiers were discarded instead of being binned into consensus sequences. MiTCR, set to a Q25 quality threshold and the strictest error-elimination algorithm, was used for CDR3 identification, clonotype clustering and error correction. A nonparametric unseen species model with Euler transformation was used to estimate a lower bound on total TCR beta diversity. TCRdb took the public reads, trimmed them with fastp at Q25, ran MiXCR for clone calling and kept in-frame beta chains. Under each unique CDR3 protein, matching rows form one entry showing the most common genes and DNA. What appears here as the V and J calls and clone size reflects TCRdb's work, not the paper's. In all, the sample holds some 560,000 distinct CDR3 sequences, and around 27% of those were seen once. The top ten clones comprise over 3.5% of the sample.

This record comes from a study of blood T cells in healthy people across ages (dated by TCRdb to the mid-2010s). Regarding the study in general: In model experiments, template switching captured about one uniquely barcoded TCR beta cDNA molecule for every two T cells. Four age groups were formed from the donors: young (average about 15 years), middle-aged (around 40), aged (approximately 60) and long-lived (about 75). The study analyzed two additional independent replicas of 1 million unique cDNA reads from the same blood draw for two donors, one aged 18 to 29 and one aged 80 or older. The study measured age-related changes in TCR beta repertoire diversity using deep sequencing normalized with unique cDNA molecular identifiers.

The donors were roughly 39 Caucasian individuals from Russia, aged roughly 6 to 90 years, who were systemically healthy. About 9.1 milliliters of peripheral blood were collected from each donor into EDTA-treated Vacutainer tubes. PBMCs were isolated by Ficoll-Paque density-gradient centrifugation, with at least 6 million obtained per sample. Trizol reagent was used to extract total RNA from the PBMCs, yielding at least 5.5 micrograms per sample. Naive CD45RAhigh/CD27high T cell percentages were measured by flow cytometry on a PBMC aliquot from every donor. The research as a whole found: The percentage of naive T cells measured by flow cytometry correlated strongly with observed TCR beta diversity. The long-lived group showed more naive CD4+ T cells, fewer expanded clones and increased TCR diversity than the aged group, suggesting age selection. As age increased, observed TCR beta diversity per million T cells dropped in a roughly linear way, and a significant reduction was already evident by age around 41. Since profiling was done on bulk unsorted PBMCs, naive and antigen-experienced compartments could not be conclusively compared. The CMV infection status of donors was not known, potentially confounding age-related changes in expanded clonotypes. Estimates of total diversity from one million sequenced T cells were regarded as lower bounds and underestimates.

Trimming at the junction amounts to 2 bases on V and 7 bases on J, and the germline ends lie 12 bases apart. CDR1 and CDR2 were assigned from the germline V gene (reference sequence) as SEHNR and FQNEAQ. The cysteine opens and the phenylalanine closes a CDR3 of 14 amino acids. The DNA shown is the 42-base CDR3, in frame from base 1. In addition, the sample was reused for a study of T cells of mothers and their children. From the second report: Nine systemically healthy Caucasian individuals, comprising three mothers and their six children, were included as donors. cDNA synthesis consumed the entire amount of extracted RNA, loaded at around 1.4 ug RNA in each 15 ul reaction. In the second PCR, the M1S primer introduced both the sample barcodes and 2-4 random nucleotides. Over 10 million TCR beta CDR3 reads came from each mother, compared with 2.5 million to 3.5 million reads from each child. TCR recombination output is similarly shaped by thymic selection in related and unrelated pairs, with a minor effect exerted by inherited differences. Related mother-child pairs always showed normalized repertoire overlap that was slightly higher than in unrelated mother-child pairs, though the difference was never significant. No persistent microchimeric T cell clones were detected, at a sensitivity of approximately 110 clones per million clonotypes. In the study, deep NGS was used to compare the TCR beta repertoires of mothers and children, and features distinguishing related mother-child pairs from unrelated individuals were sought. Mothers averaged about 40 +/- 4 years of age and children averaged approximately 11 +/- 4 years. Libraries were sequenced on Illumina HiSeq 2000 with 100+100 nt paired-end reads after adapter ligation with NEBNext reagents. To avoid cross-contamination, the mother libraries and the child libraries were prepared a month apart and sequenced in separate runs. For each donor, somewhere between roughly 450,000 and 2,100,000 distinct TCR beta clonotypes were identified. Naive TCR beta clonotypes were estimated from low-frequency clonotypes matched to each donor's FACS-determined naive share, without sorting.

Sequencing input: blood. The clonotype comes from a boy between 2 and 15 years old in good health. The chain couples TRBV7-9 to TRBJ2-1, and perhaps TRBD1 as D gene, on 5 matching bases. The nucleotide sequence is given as TGTGCCAGCAGCTTAACTTCTTCAGGGAATGAGCAGTTCTTC. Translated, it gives CASSLTSSGNEQFF.